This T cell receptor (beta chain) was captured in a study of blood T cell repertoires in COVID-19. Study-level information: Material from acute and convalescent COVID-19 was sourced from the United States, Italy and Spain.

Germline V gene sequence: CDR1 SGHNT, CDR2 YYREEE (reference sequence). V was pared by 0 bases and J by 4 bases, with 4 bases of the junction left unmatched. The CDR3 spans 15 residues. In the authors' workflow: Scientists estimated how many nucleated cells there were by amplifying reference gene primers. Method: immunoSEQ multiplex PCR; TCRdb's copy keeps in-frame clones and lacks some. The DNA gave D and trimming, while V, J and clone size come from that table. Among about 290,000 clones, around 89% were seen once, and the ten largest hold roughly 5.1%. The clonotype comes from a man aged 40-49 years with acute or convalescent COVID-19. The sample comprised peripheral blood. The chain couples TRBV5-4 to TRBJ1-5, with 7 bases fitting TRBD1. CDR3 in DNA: TGTGCCAGCAGCTTGGATAGGGGGCAGAATCAGCCCCAGCATTTT. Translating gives CASSLDRGQNQPQHF.